The text below deals with one T cell receptor (beta chain). Researchers used genomic DNA as the template to profile TCR beta VDJ and CDR3. Each CDR3 protein is one row after TCRdb ran MiXCR on the reads. The sample carries roughly 200,000 distinct CDR3 sequences, 61% recorded once. CDR3 length: 13 amino acids. Germline values: CDR1 DFQATT, CDR2 SNEGSKA (reference sequence). V was shortened by 6 bases and J by 0 bases, with 11 bases between the two germline ends. This sample was included in a study of CD8+CD57+ T cells in acquired aplastic anemia. Study-level information: Mean DNA quantity obtained from sorted CD4+ and CD8+ cells was about 3.2 ug.

The rearrangement links TRBV20-1 to TRBJ1-1, with no clear D. The sequencing input was sorted CD4+, CD8+, or CD8+CD57+ T cells (not recorded which) from PBMCs. The origin of this receptor is a human donor in good health. The CDR3 bases are TGCAGTGCGCACGGGGATCTGAACACTGAAGCTTTCTTT. Its translation: CSAHGDLNTEAFF.